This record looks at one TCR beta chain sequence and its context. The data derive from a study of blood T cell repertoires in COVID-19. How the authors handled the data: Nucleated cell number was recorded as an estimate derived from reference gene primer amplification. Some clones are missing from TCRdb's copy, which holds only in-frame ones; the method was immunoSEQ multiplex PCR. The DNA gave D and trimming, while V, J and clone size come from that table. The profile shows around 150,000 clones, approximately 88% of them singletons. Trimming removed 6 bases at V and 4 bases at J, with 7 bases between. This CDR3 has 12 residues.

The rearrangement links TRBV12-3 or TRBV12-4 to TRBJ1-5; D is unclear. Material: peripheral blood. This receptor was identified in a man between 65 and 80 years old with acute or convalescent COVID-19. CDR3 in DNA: TGTGCCAGCAGGACTTCGAATCAGCCCCAGCATTTT. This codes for CASRTSNQPQHF.